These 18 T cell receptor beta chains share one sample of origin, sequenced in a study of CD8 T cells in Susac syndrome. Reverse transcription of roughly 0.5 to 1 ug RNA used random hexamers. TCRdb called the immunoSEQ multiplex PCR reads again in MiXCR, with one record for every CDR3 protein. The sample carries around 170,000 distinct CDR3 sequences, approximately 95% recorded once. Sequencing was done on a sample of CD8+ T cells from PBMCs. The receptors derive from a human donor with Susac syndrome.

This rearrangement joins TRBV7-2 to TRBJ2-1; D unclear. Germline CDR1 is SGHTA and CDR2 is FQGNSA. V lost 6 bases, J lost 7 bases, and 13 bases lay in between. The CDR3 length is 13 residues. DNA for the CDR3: TGTGCCAGCAGTAAAGATGGGGTAAATGAGCAGTTCTTC. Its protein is CASSKDGVNEQFF.

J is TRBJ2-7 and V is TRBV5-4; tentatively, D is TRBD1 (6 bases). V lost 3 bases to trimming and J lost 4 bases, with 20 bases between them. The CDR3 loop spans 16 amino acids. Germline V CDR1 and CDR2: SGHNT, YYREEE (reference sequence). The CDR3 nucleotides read TGTGCCAGCAGCTCCAAAGGTCAGGGGAGCGAGTACGAGCAGTACTTC. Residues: CASSSKGQGSEYEQYF.

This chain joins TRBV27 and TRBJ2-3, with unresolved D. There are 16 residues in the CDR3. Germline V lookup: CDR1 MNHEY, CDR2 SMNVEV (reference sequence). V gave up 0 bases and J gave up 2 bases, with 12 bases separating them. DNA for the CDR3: TGTGCCAGCAGTTTATCGACGAGTCGCCACACAGATACGCAGTATTTT. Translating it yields CASSLSTSRHTDTQYF.

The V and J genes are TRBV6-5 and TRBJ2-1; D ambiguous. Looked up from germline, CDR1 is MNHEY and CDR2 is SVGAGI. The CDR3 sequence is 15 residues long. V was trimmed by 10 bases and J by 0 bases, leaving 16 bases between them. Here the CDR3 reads CATSNDWSSYNEQFF. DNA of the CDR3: TGTGCCACCTCAAATGACTGGAGCTCCTACAATGAGCAGTTCTTC.

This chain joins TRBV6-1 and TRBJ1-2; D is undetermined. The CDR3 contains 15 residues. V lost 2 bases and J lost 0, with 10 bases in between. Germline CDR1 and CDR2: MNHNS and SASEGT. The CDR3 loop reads CASSEFFLSNYGYTF. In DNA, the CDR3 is TGTGCCAGCAGTGAATTTTTTCTTTCTAACTATGGCTACACCTTC.

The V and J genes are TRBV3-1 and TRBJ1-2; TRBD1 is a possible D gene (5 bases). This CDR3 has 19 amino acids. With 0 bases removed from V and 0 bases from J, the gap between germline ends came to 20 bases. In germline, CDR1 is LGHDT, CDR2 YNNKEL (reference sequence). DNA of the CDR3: TGTGCCAGCAGCCAAGAAGGCCGGCTGACGGGGACTACTAACTATGGCTACACCTTC. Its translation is CASSQEGRLTGTTNYGYTF.

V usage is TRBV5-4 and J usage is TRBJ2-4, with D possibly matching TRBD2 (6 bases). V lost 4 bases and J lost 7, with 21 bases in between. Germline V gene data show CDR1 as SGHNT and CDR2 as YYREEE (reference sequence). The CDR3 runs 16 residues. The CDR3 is CASSDGTPAVGNIQYF. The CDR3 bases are TGTGCCAGCAGCGACGGGACTCCCGCCGTCGGGAACATTCAGTACTTC.

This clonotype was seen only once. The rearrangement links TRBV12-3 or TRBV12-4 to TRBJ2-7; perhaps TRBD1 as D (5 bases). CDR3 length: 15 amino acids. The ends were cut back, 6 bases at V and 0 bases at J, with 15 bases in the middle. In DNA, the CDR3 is TGTGCCAGCAGCCGGTGGGCAGGGATCTCCTACGAGCAGTACTTC. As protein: CASSRWAGISYEQYF.

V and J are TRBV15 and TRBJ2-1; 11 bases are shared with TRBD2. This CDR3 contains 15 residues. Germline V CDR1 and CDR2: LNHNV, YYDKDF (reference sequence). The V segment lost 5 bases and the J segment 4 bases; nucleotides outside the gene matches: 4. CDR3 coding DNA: TGTGCCACCAGCCCGGGACTAGCGGAATACAATGAGCAGTTCTTC. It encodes CATSPGLAEYNEQFF.

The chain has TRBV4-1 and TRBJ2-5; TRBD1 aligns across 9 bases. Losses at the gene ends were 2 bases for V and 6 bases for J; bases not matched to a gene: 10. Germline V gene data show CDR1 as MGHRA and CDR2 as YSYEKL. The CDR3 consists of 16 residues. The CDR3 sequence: CASSQLFTGGLQTQYF. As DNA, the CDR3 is TGCGCCAGCAGCCAACTGTTTACAGGGGGCTTGCAGACCCAGTACTTC.

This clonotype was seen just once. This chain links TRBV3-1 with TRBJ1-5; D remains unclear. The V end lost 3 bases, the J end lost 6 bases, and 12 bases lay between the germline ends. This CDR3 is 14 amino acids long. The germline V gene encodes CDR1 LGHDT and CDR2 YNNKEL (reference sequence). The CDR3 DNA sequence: TGTGCCAGCAGCCAGGGAGGCGGTAGTCAGCCCCAGCATTTT. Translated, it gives CASSQGGGSQPQHF.

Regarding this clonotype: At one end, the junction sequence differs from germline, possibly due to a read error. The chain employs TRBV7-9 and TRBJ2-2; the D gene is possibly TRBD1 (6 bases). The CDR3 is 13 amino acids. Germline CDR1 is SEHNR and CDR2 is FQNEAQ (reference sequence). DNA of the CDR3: TGTGCCAGCAGTTTAGGACAGACCGGGGAGCTGTTTTTT. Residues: CASSLGQTGELFF. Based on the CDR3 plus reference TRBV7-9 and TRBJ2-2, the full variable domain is DTGVSQNPRHKITKRGQNVTFRCDPISEHNRLYWYRQTLGQGPEFLTYFQNEAQLEKSRLLSDRFSAERPKGSFSTLEIQRTEQGDSAMYLCASSLGQTGELFFGEGSRLTVL.

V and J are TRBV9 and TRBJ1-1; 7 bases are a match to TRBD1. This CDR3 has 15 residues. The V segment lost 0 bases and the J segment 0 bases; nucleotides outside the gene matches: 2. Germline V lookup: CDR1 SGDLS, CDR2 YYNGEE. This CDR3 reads CASSVEGQLNTEAFF. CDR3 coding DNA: TGTGCCAGCAGCGTAGAGGGACAGCTGAACACTGAAGCTTTCTTT. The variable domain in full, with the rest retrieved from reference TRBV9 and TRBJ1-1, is DSGVTQTPKHLITATGQRVTLRCSPRSGDLSVYWYQQSLDQGLQFLIQYYNGEERAKGNILERFSAQQFPDLHSELNLSSLELGDSALYFCASSVEGQLNTEAFFGQGTRLTVV.

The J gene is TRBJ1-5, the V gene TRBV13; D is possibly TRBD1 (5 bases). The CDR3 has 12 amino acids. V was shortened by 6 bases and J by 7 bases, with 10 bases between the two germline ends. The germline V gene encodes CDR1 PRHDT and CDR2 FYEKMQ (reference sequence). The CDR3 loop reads CASSYGGQPQHF. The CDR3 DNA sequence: TGTGCCAGCAGTTACGGGGGACAGCCCCAGCATTTT.

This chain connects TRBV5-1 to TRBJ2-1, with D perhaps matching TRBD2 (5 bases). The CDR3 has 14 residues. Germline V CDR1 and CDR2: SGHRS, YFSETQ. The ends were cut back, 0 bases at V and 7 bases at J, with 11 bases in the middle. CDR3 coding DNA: TGCGCCAGCAGCTTGGATGCGGGTAAGAATGAGCAGTTCTTC. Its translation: CASSLDAGKNEQFF.

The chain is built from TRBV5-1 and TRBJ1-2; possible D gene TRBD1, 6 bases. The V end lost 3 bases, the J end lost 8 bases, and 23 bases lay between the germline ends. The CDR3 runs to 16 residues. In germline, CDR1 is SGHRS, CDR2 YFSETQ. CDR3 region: CASSWTTQGIFSGYTF. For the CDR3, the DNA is TGCGCCAGCAGCTGGACAACTCAGGGGATATTTAGCGGCTACACCTTC.

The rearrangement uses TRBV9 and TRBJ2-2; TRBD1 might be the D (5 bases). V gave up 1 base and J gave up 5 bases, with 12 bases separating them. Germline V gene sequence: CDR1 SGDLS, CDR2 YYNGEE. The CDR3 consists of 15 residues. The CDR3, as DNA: TGTGCCAGCAGCGTACAGGGCAGTGGGACCGGGGAGCTGTTTTTT. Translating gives CASSVQGSGTGELFF.

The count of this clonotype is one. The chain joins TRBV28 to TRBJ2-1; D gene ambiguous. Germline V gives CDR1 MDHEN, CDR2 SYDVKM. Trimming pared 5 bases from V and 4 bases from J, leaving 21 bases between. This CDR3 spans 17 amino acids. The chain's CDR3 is CASSLRYTATVYNEQFF. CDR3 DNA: TGTGCCAGCAGTCTCAGATATACCGCAACCGTTTACAATGAGCAGTTCTTC.